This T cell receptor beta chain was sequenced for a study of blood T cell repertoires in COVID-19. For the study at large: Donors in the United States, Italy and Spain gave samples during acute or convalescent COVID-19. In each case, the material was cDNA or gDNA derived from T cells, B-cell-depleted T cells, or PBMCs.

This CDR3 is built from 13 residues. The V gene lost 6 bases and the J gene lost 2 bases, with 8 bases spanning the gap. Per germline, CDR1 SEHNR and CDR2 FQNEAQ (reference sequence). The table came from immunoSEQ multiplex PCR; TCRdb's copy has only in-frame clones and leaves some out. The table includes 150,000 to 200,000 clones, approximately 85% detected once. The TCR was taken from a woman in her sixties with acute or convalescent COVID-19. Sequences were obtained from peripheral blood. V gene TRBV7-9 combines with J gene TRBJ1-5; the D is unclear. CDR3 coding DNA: TGTGCCAGCAGTAAGGAGGGCAATCAGCCCCAGCATTTT. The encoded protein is CASSKEGNQPQHF.